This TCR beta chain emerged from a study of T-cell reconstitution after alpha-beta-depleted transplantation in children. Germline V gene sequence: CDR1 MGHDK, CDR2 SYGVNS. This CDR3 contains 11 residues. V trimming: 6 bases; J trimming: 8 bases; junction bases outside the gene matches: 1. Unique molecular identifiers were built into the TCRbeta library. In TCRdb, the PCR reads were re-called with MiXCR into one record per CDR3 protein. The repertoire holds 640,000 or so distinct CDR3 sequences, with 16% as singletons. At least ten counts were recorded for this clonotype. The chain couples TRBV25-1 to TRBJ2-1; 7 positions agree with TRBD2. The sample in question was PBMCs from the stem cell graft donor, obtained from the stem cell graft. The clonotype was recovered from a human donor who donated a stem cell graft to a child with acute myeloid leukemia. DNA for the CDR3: TGTGCCAGCAGGGGGGGGGATGAGCAGTTCTTC. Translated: CASRGGDEQFF.